Below are 13 T cell receptor beta chains sequenced from a single sample in a study of blood T cells in healthy people across ages. Together with a sample-barcoded 5' primer, a J-beta primer mix was included in a second PCR lasting roughly 6 to 12 cycles. TCRdb processed the 5' RACE reads anew with MiXCR; each CDR3 protein has one entry. The repertoire includes approximately 1,700,000 distinct CDR3 sequences, around 40% of them detected once, and 23% sits in the top ten. Sequenced: blood. The receptors stem from a human donor in good health.

This clonotype was seen only a few times. The chain recombines TRBV10-3 with TRBJ2-7; 7 bases are shared with TRBD1. Germline-derived CDR1 and CDR2 are ENHRY and SYGVKD. There are 17 residues in the CDR3. After removal of 8 bases from V and 1 base from J, the junction contained 17 bases not matched to a gene. The CDR3 here is CAIRVPIDRDTSYEQYF. CDR3 nucleotides: TGTGCCATCCGTGTGCCTATTGACAGGGATACTTCCTACGAGCAGTACTTC.

This clonotype was observed at least ten times. The rearrangement joins TRBV7-3 to TRBJ2-3; D not resolved. Trimming removed 0 bases from V and 1 base from J, with 5 bases in between. The germline V gene has CDR1 SGHTA and CDR2 FQGTGA. This CDR3 contains 14 residues. Here the CDR3 DNA reads TGTGCCAGCAGCTTAACGGCCGGCACAGATACGCAGTATTTT. Amino acid sequence: CASSLTAGTDTQYF.

The chain has TRBV7-9 and TRBJ1-5, with 10 bases matching TRBD1. The CDR3 spans 15 residues. Germline V gene data show CDR1 as SEHNR and CDR2 as FQNEAQ (reference sequence). J was trimmed by 5 bases and V by 5 bases; bases with no gene match: 6. For the CDR3, the DNA is TGTGCCAGCAGCCCGACAGGGGGCCCCGATCAGCCCCAGCATTTT. Translating it yields CASSPTGGPDQPQHF.

This chain connects TRBV19 to TRBJ2-1; 10 bases are a match to TRBD2. V shed 3 bases and J 8 bases; nucleotides not matched to a gene: 4. The CDR3 covers 14 residues. Germline loops: CDR1 LNHDA, CDR2 SQIVND (reference sequence). This chain's CDR3 is CASSISGGDYEQFF. The CDR3 DNA reads as TGTGCCAGTAGTATCAGCGGGGGGGACTATGAGCAGTTCTTC.

This clonotype has more than one count but fewer than ten. This CDR3 is CASSQEKVHPSSYNEQFF. In DNA, the CDR3 is TGCGCCAGCAGCCAAGAAAAAGTTCATCCCAGCTCCTACAATGAGCAGTTCTTC. The V and J genes are TRBV4-1 and TRBJ2-1, with D uncertain. Germline CDR1 MGHRA, CDR2 YSYEKL. Trimming pared 0 bases from V and 0 bases from J, leaving 15 bases between. The CDR3 length is 18 residues.

This clonotype showed up just a few times. This rearrangement joins TRBV30 to TRBJ1-2; no firm D call. The CDR3 covers 10 residues. Between the trimmed V and J ends, which lost 4 bases and 2 bases, there was a span of 2 bases. CDR1 is GTSNPN and CDR2 is SVGIG in the germline V gene (reference sequence). As DNA, the CDR3 is TGTGCCTGGAACAACTATGGCTACACCTTC. This encodes CAWNNYGYTF.

A remark on this clonotype: One junction end does not reproduce the germline sequence, and a read error may be involved. The chain uses TRBV27 and TRBJ2-1; no clear D. The CDR3 is 13 amino acids. CDR1 and CDR2 (germline): MNHEY, SMNVEV (reference sequence). The CDR3 region is CASRVLEYNGQFF. CDR3 coding DNA: TGTGCCAGCAGAGTGCTCGAGTACAATGGGCAGTTCTTC.

Note on this clonotype: Its ends do not fully match the called genes, so a read error is possible. The chain is built from TRBV20-1 and TRBJ2-6; tentative D call: TRBD1 (5 bases). The CDR3 loop spans 12 amino acids. Germline loops: CDR1 DFQATT, CDR2 SNEGSKA (reference sequence). CDR3 in amino acids: CSANSGANVRTF. The DNA for the CDR3 is TGCAGTGCGAACTCTGGGGCCAACGTCCGGACTTTC.

In this sample, this clonotype turned up a few times. The rearrangement joins TRBV5-1 to TRBJ1-4; D gene unclear. V was pared by 2 bases and J by 4 bases, with 9 bases between. The CDR3 covers 14 residues. Germline lookup yields CDR1 SGHRS and CDR2 YFSETQ. The chain's CDR3 is CASSLGEVNEKLFF. CDR3 coding DNA: TGCGCCAGCAGCTTAGGAGAAGTTAATGAAAAACTGTTTTTT. Supplemented by reference TRBV5-1 and TRBJ1-4, the full variable domain reads KAGVTQTPRYLIKTRGQQVTLSCSPISGHRSVSWYQQTPGQGLQFLFEYFSETQRNKGNFPGRFSGRQFSNSRSEMNVSTLELGDSALYLCASSLGEVNEKLFFGSGTQLSVL.

This clonotype has just one count. This chain links TRBV4-2 with TRBJ2-5; perhaps D is TRBD1 or TRBD2 (5 bases each). Germline V gene sequence: CDR1 LGHNA, CDR2 YNFKEQ. CDR3 length equals 16 residues. Deletions cut 1 base from V and 3 bases from J, with 15 bases between. Here the CDR3 DNA reads TGTGCCAGCAGCCAAGCAGTCGGGACCCTCAAAGAGACCCAGTACTTC. This sequence encodes CASSQAVGTLKETQYF.

The chain employs TRBV7-2 and TRBJ2-7; the D call may be TRBD1 or TRBD2 (5 bases each). The V and J ends lost 4 bases and 0 bases respectively, with 13 bases between them. CDR3 length equals 15 residues. CDR1 and CDR2 from the germline V gene are SGHTA and FQGNSA. The CDR3 protein is CASSSTQGPSYEQYF. Written as DNA, the CDR3 is TGTGCCAGCAGCTCAACTCAGGGACCCTCCTACGAGCAGTACTTC.

The chain carries TRBV7-8 and TRBJ2-3; 9 bases line up with TRBD2. There are 18 residues in the CDR3. Germline trimming cut 11 bases from V and 0 bases from J; bases unmatched to any gene: 18. Germline lookup yields CDR1 SGHVS and CDR2 FQNEAQ. Here the CDR3 reads CAENGGGLALFSTDTQYF. The CDR3, as DNA: TGTGCCGAAAACGGAGGGGGACTAGCTCTCTTTAGCACAGATACGCAGTATTTT.

The CDR3: CAISEGEGNTEAFF. The CDR3 nucleotides read TGTGCCATCAGTGAGGGGGAGGGGAACACTGAAGCTTTCTTT. The chain joins TRBV10-3 to TRBJ1-1; no firm D call. V was clipped by 2 bases and J by 1 base, with 8 bases between them. This CDR3 is 14 amino acids long. CDR1 and CDR2 (germline): ENHRY, SYGVKD.